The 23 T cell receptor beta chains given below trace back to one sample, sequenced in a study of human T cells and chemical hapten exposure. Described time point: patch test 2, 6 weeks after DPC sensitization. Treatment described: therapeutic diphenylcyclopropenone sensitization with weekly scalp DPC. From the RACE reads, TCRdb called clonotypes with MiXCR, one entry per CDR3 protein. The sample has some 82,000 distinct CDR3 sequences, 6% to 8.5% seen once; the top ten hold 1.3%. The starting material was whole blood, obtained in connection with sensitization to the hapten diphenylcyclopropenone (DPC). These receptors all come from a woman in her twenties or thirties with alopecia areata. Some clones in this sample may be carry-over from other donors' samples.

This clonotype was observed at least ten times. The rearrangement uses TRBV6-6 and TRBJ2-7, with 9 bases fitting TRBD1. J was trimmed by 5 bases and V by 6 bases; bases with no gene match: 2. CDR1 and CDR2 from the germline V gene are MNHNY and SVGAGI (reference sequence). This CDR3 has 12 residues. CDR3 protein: CASRQGAHEQYF. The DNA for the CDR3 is TGTGCCAGCAGACAGGGGGCCCACGAGCAGTACTTC.

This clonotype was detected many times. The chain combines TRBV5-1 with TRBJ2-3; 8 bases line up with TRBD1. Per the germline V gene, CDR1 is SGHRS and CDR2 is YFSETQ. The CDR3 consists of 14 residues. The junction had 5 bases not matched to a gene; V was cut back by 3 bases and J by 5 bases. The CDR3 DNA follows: TGCGCCAGCAGCTCCCCAGACAGGGGAGATACGCAGTATTTT. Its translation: CASSSPDRGDTQYF. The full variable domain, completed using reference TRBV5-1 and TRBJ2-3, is KAGVTQTPRYLIKTRGQQVTLSCSPISGHRSVSWYQQTPGQGLQFLFEYFSETQRNKGNFPGRFSGRQFSNSRSEMNVSTLELGDSALYLCASSSPDRGDTQYFGPGTRLTVL.

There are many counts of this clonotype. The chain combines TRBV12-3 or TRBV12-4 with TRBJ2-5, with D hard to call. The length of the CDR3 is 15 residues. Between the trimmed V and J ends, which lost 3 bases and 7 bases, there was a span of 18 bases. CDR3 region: CASSFDFTLGRTQYF. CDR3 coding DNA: TGTGCCAGCAGTTTTGACTTCACCCTCGGTCGGACCCAGTACTTC.

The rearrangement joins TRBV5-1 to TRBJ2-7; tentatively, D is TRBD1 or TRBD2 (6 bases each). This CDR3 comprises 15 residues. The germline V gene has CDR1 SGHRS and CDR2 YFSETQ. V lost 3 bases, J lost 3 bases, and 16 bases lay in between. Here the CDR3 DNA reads TGCGCCAGCAGCTCCGAGCCCCGGGGGCTCTACGAGCAGTACTTC. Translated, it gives CASSSEPRGLYEQYF.

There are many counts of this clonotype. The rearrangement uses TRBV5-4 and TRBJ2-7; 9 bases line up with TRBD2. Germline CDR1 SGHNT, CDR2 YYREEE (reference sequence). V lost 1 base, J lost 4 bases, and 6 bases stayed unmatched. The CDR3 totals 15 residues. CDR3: CASSLILTSGYEQYF. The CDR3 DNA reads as TGTGCCAGCAGCTTGATCTTGACTAGCGGATACGAGCAGTACTTC.

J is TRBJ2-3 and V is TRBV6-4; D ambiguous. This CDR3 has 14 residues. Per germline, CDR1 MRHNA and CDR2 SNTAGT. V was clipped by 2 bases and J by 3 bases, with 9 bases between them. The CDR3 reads CASSDDGATDTQYF. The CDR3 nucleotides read TGTGCCAGCAGTGACGACGGAGCGACAGATACGCAGTATTTT.

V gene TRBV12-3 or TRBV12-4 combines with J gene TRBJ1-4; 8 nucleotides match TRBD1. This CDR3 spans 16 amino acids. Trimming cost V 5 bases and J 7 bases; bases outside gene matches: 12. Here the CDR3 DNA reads TGTGCCAGCAGTCTGGGACAGGCGCCGTGGGGTGAAAAACTGTTTTTT. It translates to CASSLGQAPWGEKLFF.

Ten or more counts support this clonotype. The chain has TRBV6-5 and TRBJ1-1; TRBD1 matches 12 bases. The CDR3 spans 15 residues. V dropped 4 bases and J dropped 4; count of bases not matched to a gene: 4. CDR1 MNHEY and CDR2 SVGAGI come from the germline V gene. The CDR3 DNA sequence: TGTGCCAGCAGTTCCGGGACAGGGGGCGTCACTGAAGCTTTCTTT. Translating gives CASSSGTGGVTEAFF.

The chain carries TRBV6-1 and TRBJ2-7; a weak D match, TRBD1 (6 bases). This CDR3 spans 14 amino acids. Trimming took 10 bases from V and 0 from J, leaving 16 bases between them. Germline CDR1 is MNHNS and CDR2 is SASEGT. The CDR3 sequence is CATRGGRSSYEQYF. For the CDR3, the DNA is TGTGCCACCCGTGGGGGCAGGAGCTCCTACGAGCAGTACTTC.

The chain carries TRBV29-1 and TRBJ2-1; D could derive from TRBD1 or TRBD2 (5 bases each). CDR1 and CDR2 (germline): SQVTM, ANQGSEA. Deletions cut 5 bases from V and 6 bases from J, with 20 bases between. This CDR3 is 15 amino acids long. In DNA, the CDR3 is TGCAGCGTTTCACTAGGGACCGGACCGATCAATGAGCAGTTCTTC. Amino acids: CSVSLGTGPINEQFF.

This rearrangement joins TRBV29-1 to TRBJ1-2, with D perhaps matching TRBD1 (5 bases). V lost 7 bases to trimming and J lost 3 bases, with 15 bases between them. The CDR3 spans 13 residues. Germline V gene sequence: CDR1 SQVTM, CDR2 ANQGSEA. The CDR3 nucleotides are TGCAGCGCCGATGGGGGGAGCCACTATGGCTACACCTTC. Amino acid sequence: CSADGGSHYGYTF.

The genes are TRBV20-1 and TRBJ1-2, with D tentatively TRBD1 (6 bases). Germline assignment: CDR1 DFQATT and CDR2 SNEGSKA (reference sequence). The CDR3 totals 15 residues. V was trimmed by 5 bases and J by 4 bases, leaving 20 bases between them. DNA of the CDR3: TGCAGTGCTGGGGGGACAAGGGCCACTGGCTATGGCTACACCTTC. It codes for CSAGGTRATGYGYTF.

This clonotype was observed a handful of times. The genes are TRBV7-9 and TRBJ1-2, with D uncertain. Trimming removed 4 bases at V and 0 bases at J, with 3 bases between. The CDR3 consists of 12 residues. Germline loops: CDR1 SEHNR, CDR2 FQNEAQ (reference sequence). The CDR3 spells CASSSSNYGYTF. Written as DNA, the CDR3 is TGTGCCAGCAGCTCCTCTAACTATGGCTACACCTTC.

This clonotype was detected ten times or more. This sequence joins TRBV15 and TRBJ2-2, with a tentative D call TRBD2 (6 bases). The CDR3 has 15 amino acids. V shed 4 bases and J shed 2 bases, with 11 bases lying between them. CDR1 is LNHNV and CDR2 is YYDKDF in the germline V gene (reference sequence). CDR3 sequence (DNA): TGTGCCACCAGCAAGGGACTGGATAACACCGGGGAGCTGTTTTTT. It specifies CATSKGLDNTGELFF.

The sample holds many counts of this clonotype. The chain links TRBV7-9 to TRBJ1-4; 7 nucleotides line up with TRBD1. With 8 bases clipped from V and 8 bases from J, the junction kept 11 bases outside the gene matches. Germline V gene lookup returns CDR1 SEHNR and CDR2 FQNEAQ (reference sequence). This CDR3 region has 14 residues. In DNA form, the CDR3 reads TGTGCCAGCGCTATAACGACAGGGAAGGAAAAACTGTTTTTT. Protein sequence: CASAITTGKEKLFF.

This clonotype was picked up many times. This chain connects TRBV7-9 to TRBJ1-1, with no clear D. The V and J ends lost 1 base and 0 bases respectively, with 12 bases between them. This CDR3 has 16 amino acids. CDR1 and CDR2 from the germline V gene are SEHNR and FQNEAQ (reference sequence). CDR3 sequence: CASSLGLRKLNTEAFF. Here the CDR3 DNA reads TGTGCCAGCAGCTTAGGCCTCAGAAAGTTGAACACTGAAGCTTTCTTT.

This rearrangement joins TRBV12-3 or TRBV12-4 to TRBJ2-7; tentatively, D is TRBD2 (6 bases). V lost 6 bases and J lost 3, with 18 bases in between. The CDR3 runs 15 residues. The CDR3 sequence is CASSPPGTRYYEQYF. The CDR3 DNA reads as TGTGCCAGCAGCCCCCCCGGGACTCGGTACTACGAGCAGTACTTC.

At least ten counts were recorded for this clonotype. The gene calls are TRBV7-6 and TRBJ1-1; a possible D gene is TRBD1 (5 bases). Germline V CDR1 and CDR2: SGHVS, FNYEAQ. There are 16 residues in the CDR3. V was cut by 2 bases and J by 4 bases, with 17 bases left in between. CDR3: CASSLSSDQGSTEAFF. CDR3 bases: TGTGCCAGCAGCTTAAGCAGCGATCAGGGCAGCACTGAAGCTTTCTTT.

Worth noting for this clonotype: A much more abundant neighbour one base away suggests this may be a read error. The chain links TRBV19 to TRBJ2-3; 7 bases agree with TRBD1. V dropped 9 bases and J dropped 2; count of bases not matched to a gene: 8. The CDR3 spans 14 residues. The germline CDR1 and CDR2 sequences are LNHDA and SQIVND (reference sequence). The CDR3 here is CASQRQGVTDTQYF. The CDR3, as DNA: TGTGCCAGCCAACGACAGGGTGTCACAGATACGCAGTATTTT. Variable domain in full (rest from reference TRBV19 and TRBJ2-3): DGGITQSPKYLFRKEGQNVTLSCEQNLNHDAMYWYRQDPGQGLRLIYYSQIVNDFQKGDIAEGYSVSREKKESFPLTVTSAQKNPTAFYLCASQRQGVTDTQYFGPGTRLTVL.

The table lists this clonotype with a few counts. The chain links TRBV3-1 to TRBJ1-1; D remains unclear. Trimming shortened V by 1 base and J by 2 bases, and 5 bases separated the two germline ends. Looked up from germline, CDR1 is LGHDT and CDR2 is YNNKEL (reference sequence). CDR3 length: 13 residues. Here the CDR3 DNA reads TGTGCCAGCAGCCAAGGTATAAACACTGAAGCTTTCTTT. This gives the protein CASSQGINTEAFF.

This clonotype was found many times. The CDR3 bases are TGTGCCAGCAGCGGGGGGCAGGGAATCAACGAGCAGTACTTC. Protein product: CASSGGQGINEQYF. This chain uses TRBV9 with TRBJ2-7, with D maybe TRBD1 (6 bases). This CDR3 has 14 residues. Trimming cost V 3 bases and J 5 bases, with 15 bases left between them. Germline values: CDR1 SGDLS, CDR2 YYNGEE. The full variable domain, with the rest looked up from reference TRBV9 and TRBJ2-7, is DSGVTQTPKHLITATGQRVTLRCSPRSGDLSVYWYQQSLDQGLQFLIQYYNGEERAKGNILERFSAQQFPDLHSELNLSSLELGDSALYFCASSGGQGINEQYFGPGTRLTVT.

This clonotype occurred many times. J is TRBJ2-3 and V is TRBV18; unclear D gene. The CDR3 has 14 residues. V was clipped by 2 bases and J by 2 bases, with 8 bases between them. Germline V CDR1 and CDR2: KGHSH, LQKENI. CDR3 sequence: CASSPATFTDTQYF. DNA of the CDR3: TGTGCCAGCTCACCAGCCACGTTCACAGATACGCAGTATTTT. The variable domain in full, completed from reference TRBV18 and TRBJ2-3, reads NAGVMQNPRHLVRRRGQEARLRCSPMKGHSHVYWYRQLPEEGLKFMVYLQKENIIDESGMPKERFSAEFPKEGPSILRIQQVVRGDSAAYFCASSPATFTDTQYFGPGTRLTVL.

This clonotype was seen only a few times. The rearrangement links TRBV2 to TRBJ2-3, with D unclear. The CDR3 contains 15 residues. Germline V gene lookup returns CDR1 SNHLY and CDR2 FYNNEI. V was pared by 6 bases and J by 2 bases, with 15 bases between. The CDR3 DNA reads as TGTGCCAGCAGAGATAGAGCTACCTTCACAGATACGCAGTATTTT. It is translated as CASRDRATFTDTQYF.